This TCR beta chain was sequenced during a study of graft-versus-host responses after intestinal transplantation (dated by TCRdb to about 2021). Some background on the complete study: Recipients received multivisceral, liver-intestinal, or isolated intestinal transplants. Every recipient was given anti-thymocyte globulin induction, followed by approximately 3 years of maintenance tacrolimus and steroids. Bulk TCR-beta CDR3 sequencing was used to track graft-versus-host and host-versus-graft alloreactive T cell clones in the graft, circulation and bone marrow after intestinal transplantation. Alloreactive clones were identified by sequencing pre-transplant mixed lymphocyte reaction products and comparing them with unstimulated pre-transplant donor and recipient T cells. The cohort enrolled about two dozen intestinal transplant recipients including one retransplant, and a few patients lacking pretransplant specimens were excluded. Donor T cell macrochimerism was defined as a peak of at least 4% donor T cells among recipient peripheral blood mononuclear cells. Rather than going through the commercial service, samples from three later patients were sequenced in-house on an Illumina MiSeq and processed with MiXCR. Broad study findings and their caveats: GvH clones turned up in recipient bone marrow, with some appearing earlier in ileal mucosa or blood, a pattern consistent with an intestinal mucosal origin. The relatively low number and heterogeneity of intestinal transplant patients limited the conclusions. In the allografts of patients with donor T cell macrochimerism, GvH to HvG T cell clonal ratios were high. Early after transplant, peak levels of circulating GvH clones were found to be associated with declines in HvG clones.

Reading the label with the study, this specimen's time point is: cells obtained before transplantation from donor or recipient. CD3+CD4+ and CD3+CD8+ populations were FACS-sorted from unstimulated pre-transplant donor and recipient cells taken from spleen or lymph nodes. Comments on this clone: The antigen this receptor binds is unknown. Per-nucleotide qualities are absent, and no much larger clonotype sits a single base away.

Its CDR3 holds 16 amino acids, cysteine through phenylalanine. Here the CDR3 DNA is all that survives: 48 bases in frame from base 1. CDR1 and CDR2 are read off the germline V gene as MGHDK and SYGVNS. The germline V and J ends show losses of 6 bases and 6 bases respectively, and no gene match explains 16 bases of the junction. To prepare the library, the immunoSEQ multiplex PCR assay was applied. For most patients, genomic DNA was isolated with the Qiagen DNeasy Blood and Tissue Kit and sent frozen to Adaptive Biotechnologies for TCR sequencing. High-throughput TCR-beta CDR3 sequencing of genomic DNA from most patients was performed by Adaptive Biotechnologies. The source study handled its data this way. Adaptive's ImmunoSEQ software was the source of the TCR sequencing data for roughly 19 patients, while three other patients were processed with MiXCR and VDJtools. To correct CD4 versus CD8 sorting errors, sequences present in both subsets at a frequency ratio below 5:1 were removed. Because the origin of CDR3 nucleotide sequences shared between donor and recipient could not be assigned, those sequences were removed. To be classed as alloreactive, a clone needed at least 2-fold expansion over unstimulated cells and a minimum CFSE-low frequency of 0.002% (template counts) or 0.001% (read counts). Clones were considered mappable if detected in sequenced pre-transplant spleen, lymph node, or MLR CFSE-low populations of the donor or recipient. Cumulative frequency of alloreactive clones was calculated as a percentage of all sequences weighted by copy number. TCRdb took over this immuneACCESS table, retaining in-frame rearrangements with V and J assigned. Such tables are incomplete; in checked studies, under half of the missing clones stem from an unresolved V gene, and the remainder is unexplained. That table supplies the V and J calls and clone size; D and trimming were determined from the DNA. This sample holds about 70,000 clones; 90% were observed only once. About 4.2% of the sample rests with the top ten.

This specimen consisted of unstimulated CD8+ T cells sorted from spleen or lymph node cells, obtained before transplant. The sequence joins TRBV25-1 to TRBJ1-1, and 7 junctional nucleotides match TRBD1. The origin of this receptor is a human donor who was the organ donor for an intestinal transplant. In nucleotide form, the sequence is TGTGCCAGCAGCACAAGGGACAGAGGAATTCATCCTGAAGCTTTCTTT. Its translation is CASSTRDRGIHPEAFF.